The source of this T cell receptor (beta chain) is a study of regulatory T cells in long-lasting Graves disease. About the research overall: To qualify as persistent, Graves' disease required over 5 years of antithyroid drugs with positive TSH receptor antibodies.

A remark on this clonotype: No antigen is known for it.

Study findings and constraints: Gene preferences differed: TRBV28, TRBJ1-2, TRBJ2-5 in persistent cases.

Time point of the sample: persistent/refractory GD, antithyroid drugs over 5 years with positive TRAb. Construction of the TCR library relied on RNA isolated from PBMCs. CDR3 regions were amplified by Arm-PCR using iRepertoire HTBI primers to build TCR beta libraries. Per the original data handling: Among the samples, some 68 TRBV and about 15 TRBJ segments were identified. TCRdb reprocessed the multiplex PCR reads with MiXCR, giving one entry per CDR3 protein. The V and J calls, along with clone size, are taken from TCRdb and not from the paper's own processing. Here the sample spans a few hundred thousand distinct CDR3 sequences, roughly a fifth being singletons. Per germline, CDR1 ENHRY and CDR2 SYGVKD. The CDR3 sequence is 14 residues long. Trimming removed 1 base at V and 6 bases at J, with 13 bases between.

Sequencing was performed on peripheral blood mononuclear cells (PBMCs), taken when the disease was refractory, from a patient treated with antithyroid drugs. This chain connects TRBV10-3 to TRBJ2-7; possible D gene TRBD2, 5 bases. The receptor's source is a female donor with Graves disease. DNA for the CDR3: TGTGCCATCAGTGAGTTCGAGGGTTCTGGCGAGCAGTACTTC. Its translation is CAISEFEGSGEQYF.